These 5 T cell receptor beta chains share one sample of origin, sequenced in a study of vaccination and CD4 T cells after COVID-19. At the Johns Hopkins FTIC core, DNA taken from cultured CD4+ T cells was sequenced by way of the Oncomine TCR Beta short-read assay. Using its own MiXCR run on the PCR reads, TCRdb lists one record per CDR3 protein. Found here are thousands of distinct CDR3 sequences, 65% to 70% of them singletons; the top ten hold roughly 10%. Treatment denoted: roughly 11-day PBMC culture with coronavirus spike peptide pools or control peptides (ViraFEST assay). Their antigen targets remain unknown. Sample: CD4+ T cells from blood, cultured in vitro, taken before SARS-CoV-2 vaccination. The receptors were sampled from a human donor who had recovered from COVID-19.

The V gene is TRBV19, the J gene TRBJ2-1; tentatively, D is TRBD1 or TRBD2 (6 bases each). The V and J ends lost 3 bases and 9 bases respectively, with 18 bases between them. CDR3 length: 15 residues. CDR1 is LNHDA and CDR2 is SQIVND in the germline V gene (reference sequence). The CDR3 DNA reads TGTGCCAGTAGTATGAATACAGGGCACGGGGGTGAGCAGTTCTTC. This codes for CASSMNTGHGGEQFF.

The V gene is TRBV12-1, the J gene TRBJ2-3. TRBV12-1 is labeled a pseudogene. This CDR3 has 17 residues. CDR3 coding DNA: TGTGCCAGCAGCTTTGTCCTAGGGTTAAAGTCCACAGATACGCAGTATTTT. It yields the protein CASSFVLGLKSTDTQYF.

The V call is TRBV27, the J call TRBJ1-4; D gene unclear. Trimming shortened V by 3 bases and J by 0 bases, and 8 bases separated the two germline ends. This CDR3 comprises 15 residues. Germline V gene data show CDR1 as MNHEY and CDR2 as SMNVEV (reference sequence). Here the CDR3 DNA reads TGTGCCAGCAGTTTTGCTTCAGCAACTAATGAAAAACTGTTTTTT. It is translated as CASSFASATNEKLFF.

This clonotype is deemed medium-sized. This CDR3 is CASSIRDRGGNQPQHF. CDR3 coding DNA: TGTGCCAGTAGTATCCGGGACAGGGGGGGCAATCAGCCCCAGCATTTT. The rearrangement links TRBV19 to TRBJ1-5; 11 positions match TRBD1. The CDR3 extends over 16 amino acids. V lost 3 bases, J lost 2 bases, and 3 bases stayed unmatched. In germline, CDR1 is LNHDA, CDR2 SQIVND (reference sequence).

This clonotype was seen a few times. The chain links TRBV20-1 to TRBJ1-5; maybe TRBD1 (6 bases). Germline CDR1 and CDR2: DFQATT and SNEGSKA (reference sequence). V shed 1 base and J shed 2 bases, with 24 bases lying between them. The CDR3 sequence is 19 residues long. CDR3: CSARALRMRGARGNQPQHF. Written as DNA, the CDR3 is TGCAGTGCTAGAGCACTGAGGATGCGGGGGGCTAGGGGCAATCAGCCCCAGCATTTT.